This TCR beta chain is from a study of blood T cells in healthy people across ages. A few counts support this clonotype. It was with a sample-barcoded 5' primer and a J-beta primer mix that a second PCR of roughly 6 to 11 cycles was run. Each CDR3 protein is one row after TCRdb ran MiXCR on the 5' RACE reads. The sample lists about 1.6 million distinct CDR3 sequences; 34% were seen once. No fewer than 6 micrograms of total RNA were isolated from every sample. Sequencing used blood. The sequence came from a woman in her 30s in good health.

The CDR3 protein is CASSSLIRTSEESQSDTQYF. The CDR3 DNA is TGCGCCAGCAGCTCACTCATACGGACTAGCGAGGAGTCTCAATCAGATACGCAGTATTTT. This rearrangement joins TRBV5-1 to TRBJ2-3, with TRBD2 matching 9 bases. This CDR3 has 20 amino acids. V gave up 3 bases and J gave up 4 bases; unmatched junction bases: 21. Per germline, CDR1 SGHRS and CDR2 YFSETQ.